The 26 T cell receptor beta chains reported below all come from one sample, sequenced in a study of blood T cell repertoires in COVID-19. This table comes from immunoSEQ multiplex PCR, and its TCRdb copy is limited to in-frame clones, with some not included. The sample shows fewer than 350,000 clones, about 89% of them seen only once. The sequencing input was PBMCs or T cells enriched from blood (not recorded which). Receptors originate from a man in his sixties who had recovered from COVID-19.

This clone was counted a few times. The genes are TRBV29-1 and TRBJ2-7, with D maybe TRBD2 (5 bases). V lost 7 bases, J lost 9 bases, and 19 bases lay in between. From germline, CDR1 is SQVTM and CDR2 ANQGSEA. This CDR3 is built from 12 residues. CDR3 sequence reads: CSGRDLEFTQYF. The DNA of the CDR3 is TGCAGCGGACGGGATCTGGAATTCACGCAGTACTTC.

This chain links TRBV4-1 with TRBJ2-7, with 9 bases fitting TRBD1. Germline-derived CDR1 and CDR2 are MGHRA and YSYEKL. The trim removed 0 bases at V and 3 bases at J, leaving 3 bases unmatched. The CDR3 sequence is 15 residues long. In nucleotides, the CDR3 is TGCGCCAGCAGCCAAGAGGGACAGGGTTTCTACGAGCAGTACTTC. Translation gives CASSQEGQGFYEQYF.

J is TRBJ2-2 and V is TRBV19; D might be TRBD2 (6 bases). V shed 5 bases and J shed 4 bases, with 17 bases lying between them. There are 16 residues in the CDR3. CDR1 LNHDA and CDR2 SQIVND come from the germline V gene (reference sequence). The DNA for the CDR3 is TGTGCCAGTAGTCCTCTGACCGGGAGTGTCACCGGGGAGCTGTTTTTT. Its protein product is CASSPLTGSVTGELFF.

The rearrangement uses TRBV10-3 and TRBJ1-5, with D possibly TRBD1 on 5 matching bases. V lost 10 bases, J lost 1 base, and 17 bases lay in between. The germline gives CDR1 ENHRY, CDR2 SYGVKD. CDR3 length: 15 residues. CDR3 coding DNA: TGTGCCACCCGTGCGGAGGGACCAAGCAATCAGCCCCAGCATTTT. This codes for CATRAEGPSNQPQHF.

The rearrangement links TRBV7-3 to TRBJ2-7; 8 bases map to TRBD1. The length of the CDR3 is 15 residues. Germline values: CDR1 SGHTA, CDR2 FQGTGA. With V trimmed by 2 bases and J by 5 bases, 8 bases remained unmatched. The CDR3 loop is CASSLGTGGLDEQYF. The CDR3 coding sequence is TGTGCCAGCAGCTTAGGGACAGGAGGCCTCGACGAGCAGTACTTC.

The chain joins TRBV9 to TRBJ1-4, with TRBD1 matching 7 bases. V shed 3 bases and J 3 bases; nucleotides not matched to a gene: 5. This CDR3 has 15 amino acids. Germline lookup yields CDR1 SGDLS and CDR2 YYNGEE. The CDR3 DNA sequence: TGTGCCAGCAGCGGGCAGGGGGTGCCTAATGAAAAACTGTTTTTT. It specifies CASSGQGVPNEKLFF. The full variable domain, with the rest looked up from reference TRBV9 and TRBJ1-4, is DSGVTQTPKHLITATGQRVTLRCSPRSGDLSVYWYQQSLDQGLQFLIQYYNGEERAKGNILERFSAQQFPDLHSELNLSSLELGDSALYFCASSGQGVPNEKLFFGSGTQLSVL.

The chain recombines TRBV5-4 with TRBJ2-1; 15 bases match TRBD2. V trimming: 3 bases; J trimming: 7 bases; junction bases outside the gene matches: 2. Germline V gene lookup returns CDR1 SGHNT and CDR2 YYREEE (reference sequence). This CDR3 spans 15 amino acids. CDR3 in amino acids: CASSYGTSGRNEQFF. In nucleotides, the CDR3 is TGTGCCAGCAGCTATGGGACTAGCGGGAGGAATGAGCAGTTCTTC.

V usage is TRBV24-1 and J usage is TRBJ2-3, with 10 bases fitting TRBD1. From germline, CDR1 is KGHDR and CDR2 SFDVKD. V lost 5 bases to trimming and J lost 5 bases; unmatched junction nucleotides: 6. CDR3 length equals 15 residues. This chain's CDR3 is CATSGLGQGLDTQYF. For the CDR3, the DNA is TGTGCCACCAGTGGGCTGGGACAGGGGTTAGATACGCAGTATTTT.

V gene TRBV27 combines with J gene TRBJ2-7; 7 positions match TRBD2. CDR1 and CDR2 from the germline V gene are MNHEY and SMNVEV (reference sequence). V dropped 0 bases and J dropped 2; count of bases not matched to a gene: 4. This CDR3 comprises 15 residues. The CDR3 spells CASSLSLGGTYEQYF. CDR3 coding DNA: TGTGCCAGCAGTTTATCGTTGGGGGGGACCTACGAGCAGTACTTC.

The chain combines TRBV7-9 with TRBJ2-6; possibly TRBD2 for D (5 bases). CDR3 size: 15 residues. Trimming shortened V by 1 base and J by 4 bases, and 8 bases separated the two germline ends. Germline CDR1 reads SEHNR; CDR2 reads FQNEAQ (reference sequence). CDR3 protein: CASSLGGIGANVLTF. The CDR3 DNA is TGTGCCAGCAGCTTAGGAGGGATCGGGGCCAACGTCCTGACTTTC.

In its sample, this clone was seen a few times. The gene calls are TRBV12-3 or TRBV12-4 and TRBJ2-1, with 7 bases aligning to TRBD1. Unmatched junction bases numbered 7, after V lost 8 bases and J lost 6 bases. There are 13 residues in the CDR3. This chain's CDR3 is CASGTADINEQFF. The CDR3 DNA sequence: TGTGCCAGCGGGACAGCGGACATCAATGAGCAGTTCTTC.

In this sample, this clone turned up a few times. V usage is TRBV24-1 and J usage is TRBJ2-5, with 8 bases fitting TRBD1. CDR1 and CDR2 (germline): KGHDR, SFDVKD. The V segment lost 12 bases and the J segment 6 bases; nucleotides outside the gene matches: 8. The CDR3 covers 12 residues. The CDR3 region is CASQGGEKTQYF. For the CDR3, the DNA is TGTGCCTCACAGGGGGGAGAGAAGACCCAGTACTTC.

The chain combines TRBV18 with TRBJ2-7, with TRBD1 as a possible D gene (6 bases). V dropped 2 bases and J dropped 0 bases, with 8 bases sitting between them. CDR3 length: 14 amino acids. Looked up from germline, CDR1 is KGHSH and CDR2 is LQKENI. The CDR3 sequence: CASSPAGDSYEQYF. CDR3 coding DNA: TGTGCCAGCTCACCAGCAGGGGACTCCTACGAGCAGTACTTC.

The rearrangement joins TRBV2 to TRBJ2-2, with D unclear. The CDR3 runs to 13 residues. Trimming shortened V by 4 bases and J by 4 bases, and 7 bases separated the two germline ends. Germline lookup yields CDR1 SNHLY and CDR2 FYNNEI. The CDR3 DNA is TGTGCCAGCAGTGCTAGAGGCACCGGGGAGCTGTTTTTT. Translation gives CASSARGTGELFF.

The V gene is TRBV5-1, the J gene TRBJ2-6, with TRBD2 identical over 10 bases. The CDR3 totals 17 residues. CDR1 and CDR2 (germline): SGHRS, YFSETQ. V was clipped by 4 bases and J by 2 bases; unmatched bases: 6. The DNA for the CDR3 is TGCGCCAGCAGCCAGCGGGGGGGCGTCGCTGGGGCCAACGTCCTGACTTTC. As protein: CASSQRGGVAGANVLTF.

The chain is built from TRBV29-1 and TRBJ1-2; 7 bases are a match to TRBD1. Germline V gene sequence: CDR1 SQVTM, CDR2 ANQGSEA. V trimming: 2 bases; J trimming: 6 bases; junction bases outside the gene matches: 3. The length of the CDR3 is 12 residues. CDR3 nucleotides: TGCAGCGTTGAAAGACAGGGAGATGGCTACACCTTC. Amino acids: CSVERQGDGYTF.

V is TRBV25-1 and J is TRBJ1-4; D gene uncertain. CDR3 length equals 13 residues. Between the trimmed V and J ends, which lost 6 bases and 4 bases, there was a span of 9 bases. Germline-derived CDR1 and CDR2 are MGHDK and SYGVNS. The CDR3 loop reads CASSPRLNEKLFF. The CDR3, as DNA: TGTGCCAGCAGCCCCAGACTTAATGAAAAACTGTTTTTT.

This chain uses TRBV14 with TRBJ2-5; TRBD2 is a possible D gene (7 bases). The length of the CDR3 is 17 residues. Germline V gene sequence: CDR1 SGHDN, CDR2 FVKESK. Trimming removed 3 bases at V and 0 bases at J, with 17 bases between. The CDR3 is CASSQNGKGGYQETQYF. DNA for the CDR3: TGTGCCAGCAGCCAGAACGGAAAGGGGGGGTACCAAGAGACCCAGTACTTC.

In nucleotides, the CDR3 is TGTGCCAGCAGCCCGCAGTCGGGACTCGCCTCCTACGAGCAGTACTTC. Its protein is CASSPQSGLASYEQYF. This chain joins TRBV7-2 and TRBJ2-7; D possibly corresponds to TRBD2 (6 bases). CDR1 and CDR2 (germline): SGHTA, FQGNSA. V was trimmed by 5 bases and J by 0 bases, leaving 17 bases between them. The CDR3 totals 16 residues.

In DNA, the CDR3 is TGTGCCAGTCCCGAGGGCAGGGGGCAAGTTTTGAGAGGCACAGATACGCAGTATTTT. This encodes CASPEGRGQVLRGTDTQYF. The rearrangement links TRBV7-3 to TRBJ2-3, with 8 bases lining up with TRBD1. Trimming removed 9 bases from V and 1 base from J; junction bases left unmatched: 21. The CDR3 extends over 19 amino acids. Germline lookup yields CDR1 SGHTA and CDR2 FQGTGA.

This clone occurred a few times. The chain employs TRBV11-2 and TRBJ1-1, with D maybe TRBD1 (5 bases). V dropped 5 bases and J dropped 2 bases, with 15 bases sitting between them. The germline gives CDR1 SGHAT, CDR2 FQNNGV. The CDR3 contains 15 residues. CDR3 region: CASSTRRQRNTEAFF. Here the CDR3 DNA reads TGTGCCAGCAGCACGCGAAGACAGAGAAACACTGAAGCTTTCTTT. Full variable domain (missing parts from reference TRBV11-2 and TRBJ1-1): EAGVAQSPRYKIIEKRQSVAFWCNPISGHATLYWYQQILGQGPKLLIQFQNNGVVDDSQLPKDRFSAERLKGVDSTLKIQPAKLEDSAVYLCASSTRRQRNTEAFFGQGTRLTVV.

The genes are TRBV12-5 and TRBJ2-1; D is unclear. The CDR3 covers 12 residues. V was clipped by 7 bases and J by 8 bases, with 12 bases between them. Germline lookup yields CDR1 LGHNT and CDR2 FRNRAP. CDR3 sequence reads: CASVVLNYEQFF. Written as DNA, the CDR3 is TGTGCTAGTGTAGTATTGAACTATGAGCAGTTCTTC.

V is TRBV18 and J is TRBJ1-1; D not resolved. From germline, CDR1 is KGHSH and CDR2 LQKENI. Trimming pared 4 bases from V and 0 bases from J, leaving 6 bases between. CDR3 length: 13 amino acids. The CDR3 DNA is TGTGCCAGCTCACTACAGATGAACACTGAAGCTTTCTTT. Translated: CASSLQMNTEAFF.

The J gene is TRBJ2-1, the V gene TRBV18; no reliable D call. Germline-derived CDR1 and CDR2 are KGHSH and LQKENI. This CDR3 spans 15 amino acids. V was pared by 3 bases and J by 5 bases, with 14 bases between. The CDR3 sequence: CASSPPYVSDNEQFF. The CDR3, as DNA: TGTGCCAGCTCACCTCCTTATGTCTCAGACAATGAGCAGTTCTTC.

The V gene is TRBV19, the J gene TRBJ2-7, with a weak D call TRBD1 (5 bases). V was trimmed by 3 bases and J by 5 bases, leaving 14 bases between them. CDR3 length equals 14 residues. Germline values: CDR1 LNHDA, CDR2 SQIVND (reference sequence). This CDR3 is CASSMQGLVNEQYF. The CDR3 DNA reads as TGTGCCAGTAGTATGCAGGGCTTGGTAAACGAGCAGTACTTC.

The chain has TRBV19 and TRBJ1-1; unclear D gene. V shed 3 bases and J shed 1 base, with 9 bases lying between them. Germline CDR1 reads LNHDA; CDR2 reads SQIVND (reference sequence). This CDR3 has 14 amino acids. Written as DNA, the CDR3 is TGTGCCAGTAGTATCGGGATGGGGAACACTGAAGCTTTCTTT. Its translation is CASSIGMGNTEAFF.